Listed below are T cell receptor beta chains from one sample, sequenced in a study of cytomegalovirus exposure and HLA in healthy donors. TCRdb's table, derived via immunoSEQ multiplex PCR, lists solely in-frame clones and lacks some. The data show about 82,000 clones, with more than 85% seen just once and 0.55% to 0.75% held by the top ten. The sequencing sample was made of PBMCs. Every receptor here comes from a man aged 18-30 years in good health and CMV-seronegative. CDR3s include the opening cysteine and the closing phenylalanine or tryptophan. The order of the fields is V gene, J gene, CDR3 protein.

TRBV7-9	TRBJ2-3	CASSPGTGEADTQYF
TRBV4-3	TRBJ2-6	CASSQVSPAMAGARSGANVLTF
TRBV21-1	TRBJ1-2	CASRMRGSYYGYTF
TRBV29-1	TRBJ1-3	CSVGTGQGPGNTIYF
TRBV30	TRBJ1-5	CAWSQGAGQYQPQHF
TRBV7-9	TRBJ1-2	CASSLLDSHYGYTF
TRBV27	TRBJ2-7	CASSFVPDGLDEQYF
TRBV6-6	TRBJ2-7	CASSYRDRPHEQYF
TRBV30	TRBJ2-2	CAAGVMNTGELFF
TRBV30	TRBJ2-1	CAWSHYRGPYNEQFF
TRBV5-1	TRBJ1-1	CASSLGTASNTEAFF
TRBV10-3	TRBJ2-1	CTWGGFPYPSYNEQFF
TRBV5-4	TRBJ1-6	CASSSRTGDNSPLHF
TRBV4-1	TRBJ2-7	CASSQEEGSFHEQYF
TRBV15	TRBJ1-5	CATSRRTGGLGNQPQHF
TRBV5-8	TRBJ1-5	CASRRDRENQPQHF
TRBV6-4	TRBJ2-5	CASSDQAGAEETQYF
TRBV6-1	TRBJ1-2	CASIEARAGYGYTF
TRBV4-1	TRBJ2-1	CASSQRGLAGYNEQFF
TRBV5-1	TRBJ1-6	CASSRGQSNSPLHF
TRBV11-2	TRBJ1-5	CASSLDWSGQPQHF
TRBV7-2	TRBJ2-3	CASSFSSGRIKGTDTQYF
TRBV19	TRBJ1-2	CASEGMNYGYTF
TRBV6-5	TRBJ2-3	CASSYLGVGTDTQYF
TRBV18	TRBJ2-7	CASSPPTGGTGEQYF
TRBV5-1	TRBJ2-7	CASSRRQGGSYEQYF
TRBV6-5	TRBJ1-4	CASSYATGSGEKLFF
TRBV4-2	TRBJ1-5	CASSQGQGGANHQPQHF
TRBV6-6	TRBJ1-2	CASSYSSQYYGYTF
TRBV5-1	TRBJ2-5	CASSLVVTADKRTQYF
TRBV5-4	TRBJ2-7	CASSRPGQGSSYEQYF
TRBV9	TRBJ1-5	CASSGTGNQPQHF
TRBV30	TRBJ1-3	CAWSVAGRSGGNTIYF
TRBV6-1	TRBJ2-1	CASSPQGLTYNEQFF
TRBV27	TRBJ2-1	CASSFYLSHNEQFF
TRBV5-8	TRBJ2-2	CASSLKTGWDTGELFF
TRBV5-1	TRBJ1-1	CASSLPGAGNTEAFF
TRBV6-1	TRBJ1-2	CASSESGRNYGYTF
TRBV10-3	TRBJ1-2	CAISGQDFIGYGYTF
TRBV10-3	TRBJ1-1	CAISAPGSPDAFF
TRBV11-2	TRBJ1-4	CASSLVSPGDCEKLFF
TRBV7-2	TRBJ1-1	CASSLDRNTEAFF
TRBV18	TRBJ2-7	CASSPPGANEQYF
TRBV2	TRBJ1-1	CASSRETGGETEAFF
TRBV30	TRBJ1-1	CAWSGVDRGFTEAFF
TRBV27	TRBJ2-1	CASSLSGTSGLRNEQFF
TRBV9	TRBJ2-2	CASSERDRIRTSGHPGELFF
TRBV28	TRBJ2-1	CASSLYRSNEQFF
TRBV9	TRBJ2-7	CASSPGGSRDEQYF
TRBV4-1	TRBJ2-3	CASSQVARTGGKADTQYF
TRBV5-4	TRBJ1-3	CASSLVGERNTIYF
TRBV7-9	TRBJ2-1	CASSLSERIEQFF
TRBV5-6	TRBJ1-3	CASSLAGVNTIYF
TRBV7-9	TRBJ2-1	CASTLSRGNEQFF
TRBV27	TRBJ1-1	CASSLWGDTEAFF